The rows below give T cell receptor beta chains drawn from one sample of a study of T cell responses to AZD1222 COVID-19 vaccine. Clones were sequenced by immunoSEQ multiplex PCR, and TCRdb holds only the in-frame ones, with some missing. Of about 130,000 clones in the sample, more than 70% were seen once. Sequenced here: peripheral blood, sampled on day 0 of AZD1222 vaccination. The receptors were gathered from an adult in good health. CDR3s include the opening cysteine and the closing phenylalanine or tryptophan. Each record gives: clone size, V gene, CDR3 protein. Clone size appears in some rows only: once, few, many, or a class for an expanded clone.

>NA|TRBV7-2
CASSSTGAGYEQYF
>few|TRBV2
CASSSGGRNYEQYF
>NA|TRBV30
CAWLDRDTEAFF
>NA|TRBV24-1
CATREDRGQYF
>NA|TRBV9
CASSLDGSTEAFF
>NA|TRBV19
CASNRRADYGYTF
>NA|TRBV27
CAPLPRERTGELFF
>NA|TRBV24-1
CATSDLLAGDTGELFF
>NA|TRBV7-3
CASSPTTSGYNEQFF
>once|TRBV7-2
CASRLDPQISYEQYF
>NA|TRBV5-6
CASSRDRGYSGELFF